These 6 T cell receptor beta chains share one sample of origin, sequenced in a study of response to subunit inactivated influenza vaccine. TCRdb fed the RT-PCR reads into MiXCR, producing one record per CDR3 protein. Of more than 400,000 distinct CDR3 sequences in the sample, approximately 10% were seen once. Sequencing used PBMCs from blood, obtained roughly 45 days after vaccination. The receptors shown here come from a man aged 50-59 years who received an inactivated influenza vaccine.

The chain has TRBV7-8 and TRBJ1-6, with D possibly TRBD1 on 6 matching bases. V lost 3 bases and J 5 bases, leaving 17 bases between the germline ends. The CDR3 totals 17 residues. Germline V CDR1 and CDR2: SGHVS, FQNEAQ. The CDR3 reads CASSFARGGNNNSPLHF. CDR3 sequence (DNA): TGTGCCAGCAGCTTTGCTAGAGGGGGGAATAATAATTCACCCCTCCACTTT. The variable domain in full, completed from reference TRBV7-8 and TRBJ1-6, reads GAGVSQSPRYKVAKRGQDVALRCDPISGHVSLFWYQQALGQGPEFLTYFQNEAQLDKSGLPSDRFFAERPEGSVSTLKIQRTQQEDSAVYLCASSFARGGNNNSPLHFGNGTRLTVT.

The J gene is TRBJ2-3, the V gene TRBV20-1; TRBD2 aligns across 7 bases. V lost 3 bases, J lost 0 bases, and 6 bases stayed unmatched. Looked up from germline, CDR1 is DFQATT and CDR2 is SNEGSKA (reference sequence). CDR3 size: 15 residues. This chain's CDR3 is CSASGGFSSTDTQYF. The CDR3 nucleotides are TGCAGTGCTAGCGGGGGGTTTTCTAGCACAGATACGCAGTATTTT.

In this sample, this clonotype turned up a few times. The V and J genes are TRBV24-1 and TRBJ1-1; D gene ambiguous. CDR3 length: 16 residues. V gave up 0 bases and J gave up 1 base, with 11 bases separating them. Per the germline V gene, CDR1 is KGHDR and CDR2 is SFDVKD. CDR3 coding DNA: TGTGCCACCAGTGATTTGTTAGCGGTTCCGAACACTGAAGCTTTCTTT. Residues: CATSDLLAVPNTEAFF.

The chain links TRBV30 to TRBJ2-3; maybe TRBD1 (5 bases). V was clipped by 6 bases and J by 1 base, with 17 bases between them. The CDR3 is 15 residues long. Germline loops: CDR1 GTSNPN, CDR2 SVGIG (reference sequence). Here the CDR3 DNA reads TGTGCCTGCAGCCAAGGATGGGGCGGCACAGATACGCAGTATTTT. It translates to CACSQGWGGTDTQYF. Supplemented by reference TRBV30 and TRBJ2-3, the full variable domain reads SQTIHQWPATLVQPVGSPLSLECTVEGTSNPNLYWYRQAAGRGLQLLFYSVGIGQISSEVPQNLSASRPQDRQFILSSKKLLLSDSGFYLCACSQGWGGTDTQYFGPGTRLTVL.

The CDR3 loop reads CASPRRDRGKGYNEQFF. The CDR3 DNA follows: TGTGCCAGCCCTAGGCGGGACAGGGGGAAAGGGTACAATGAGCAGTTCTTC. V and J are TRBV6-1 and TRBJ2-1; 11 positions agree with TRBD1. V trimming: 8 bases; J trimming: 4 bases; junction bases outside the gene matches: 13. Germline V gene lookup returns CDR1 MNHNS and CDR2 SASEGT. CDR3 length equals 17 residues.

The chain recombines TRBV20-1 with TRBJ2-7, with TRBD2 matching over 13 bases. Germline V gene sequence: CDR1 DFQATT, CDR2 SNEGSKA (reference sequence). This CDR3 contains 16 residues. Trimming at V came to 4 bases and at J to 1 base, leaving 7 bases not matched to a gene. In nucleotides, the CDR3 is TGCAGTGCTACAAAAGGACTAGCGGGGGTGTCCTACGAGCAGTACTTC. This codes for CSATKGLAGVSYEQYF.